This T cell receptor beta chain was identified in a study of tumor-infiltrating lymphocytes in oesophageal squamous cell carcinoma. TCRdb re-called the PCR reads with MiXCR, one entry per CDR3 protein. This table holds 15,000 or so distinct CDR3 sequences, roughly three fifths found once. The sample was esophageal tumor tissue. This clonotype was obtained from a female donor with esophageal squamous cell carcinoma.

The CDR3 sequence: CASSLVGQVGYEQYF. In DNA, the CDR3 is TGTGCCAGCAGCTTAGTGGGACAGGTAGGCTACGAGCAGTACTTC. The rearrangement links TRBV7-2 to TRBJ2-1, with 8 bases aligning to TRBD1. The end of the DNA fits TRBJ2-7 better, so the J call may be wrong. CDR1 is SGHTA, CDR2 FQGNSA, per germline. This CDR3 spans 15 amino acids.